These T cell receptor beta chains were read from a single sample in a study of identical twins. TCRdb recomputed calls from the 5' RACE reads with MiXCR, one row per CDR3 protein. The sample shows roughly 690,000 distinct CDR3 sequences, less than 7% of them seen only once. Sequenced sample: naive T cells sorted from blood. The receptors derive from a man aged 18-30 years in good health. Each CDR3 is given with its conserved first and last residue. A D gene is named only where the DNA matches it firmly. Clone size, where shown, is once, few, many, or a class for clones that have expanded.

j_call: TRBJ2-1
clone_size: once
d_call: TRBD1
v_call: TRBV11-3
cdr3_aa: CASSSTGGGIDNEQFF
cdr3_nt: TGTGCCAGCAGCTCGACAGGGGGCGGGATTGACAATGAGCAGTTCTTC

j_call: TRBJ1-5
clone_size: -
d_call: -
v_call: TRBV20-1
cdr3_aa: CSAPPRGNQPQHF
cdr3_nt: TGCAGTGCCCCCCCCAGGGGCAATCAGCCCCAGCATTTT

j_call: TRBJ2-7
clone_size: -
d_call: TRBD1
v_call: TRBV29-1
cdr3_aa: CSVETGGSYEQYF
cdr3_nt: TGCAGCGTTGAAACAGGGGGTTCCTACGAGCAGTACTTC

j_call: TRBJ1-2
clone_size: many
d_call: -
v_call: TRBV12-3/TRBV12-4
cdr3_aa: CASSLAQNYGYTF
cdr3_nt: TGTGCCAGCAGTTTAGCCCAGAACTATGGCTACACCTTC

j_call: TRBJ2-6
clone_size: few
d_call: -
v_call: TRBV10-3
cdr3_aa: CAISDPGTNSGANVLTF
cdr3_nt: TGTGCCATCAGTGATCCGGGGACCAACTCTGGGGCCAACGTCCTGACTTTC

j_call: TRBJ1-2
clone_size: few
d_call: -
v_call: TRBV25-1
cdr3_aa: CASSESGPKPGYTF
cdr3_nt: TGTGCCAGCAGTGAATCAGGACCTAAGCCTGGCTACACCTTC

j_call: TRBJ1-1
clone_size: -
d_call: TRBD1
v_call: TRBV6-1
cdr3_aa: CASRRDRGGAEAFF
cdr3_nt: TGTGCCAGCAGAAGGGACAGGGGAGGTGCTGAAGCTTTCTTT

j_call: TRBJ2-2
clone_size: few
d_call: -
v_call: TRBV19
cdr3_aa: CASNPRERVVTGELFF
cdr3_nt: TGTGCCAGCAATCCCCGTGAGCGAGTTGTCACCGGGGAGCTGTTTTTT

j_call: TRBJ2-1
clone_size: -
d_call: TRBD2
v_call: TRBV12-3/TRBV12-4
cdr3_aa: CASSLGGRAVRNEQFF
cdr3_nt: TGTGCCAGCAGTTTGGGCGGGAGGGCCGTACGTAATGAGCAGTTCTTC

j_call: TRBJ2-5
clone_size: -
d_call: TRBD1
v_call: TRBV20-1
cdr3_aa: CSATGQGEETQYF
cdr3_nt: TGCAGTGCTACCGGACAGGGAGAAGAGACCCAGTACTTC